The source of this T cell receptor (beta chain) is a study of yellow fever vaccine responses in identical twins. One entry per CDR3 protein, called by TCRdb with MiXCR from the RT-PCR reads. The sample shows approximately 32,000 distinct CDR3 sequences, 60% of them seen only once. Study findings and constraints: Twins reportedly mounted vaccine T cell responses that seemed partly convergent, partly personalized.

About this clonotype: Its cognate antigen is unknown.

V lost 1 base to trimming and J lost 5 bases, with 15 bases between them. CDR1 and CDR2 (germline): SGHAT, FQDESV (reference sequence). There are 16 residues in the CDR3. This TCR was recovered from a woman under 30 who received the yellow fever vaccine. The sample here was T cells from blood (PBMCs), unsorted or a sorted subset (not recorded which), taken before or after yellow fever vaccination (not recorded which). The chain links TRBV11-1 to TRBJ2-1; D not resolved. The CDR3 protein is CASSLEMRLQHNEQFF. The CDR3 nucleotides read TGTGCCAGCAGCTTAGAAATGCGACTGCAGCACAATGAGCAGTTCTTC.